This T cell receptor (beta chain) is from a study of blood T cell repertoires in COVID-19. About the study: The United States, Italy and Spain provided the acute and convalescent COVID-19 samples. T cells, B-cell-depleted T cells, or PBMCs supplied cDNA or gDNA.

In the authors' workflow: Amplified reference gene primers provided the basis for estimating nucleated cell counts. The table came from immunoSEQ multiplex PCR; TCRdb's copy has only in-frame clones and leaves some out. V and J calls plus clone size are reproduced from that table; the DNA served to infer D and trimming. The table includes 310,000 or so clones, around 80% detected once. Trimming took 5 bases from V and 0 from J, leaving 16 bases between them. Germline-derived CDR1 and CDR2 are LNHDA and SQIVND (reference sequence). This CDR3 contains 16 residues. The receptor was isolated from a woman aged 45 to 65 with acute or convalescent COVID-19. The chain combines TRBV19 with TRBJ1-1; no definite D call. The sample consisted of peripheral blood. The DNA of the CDR3 is TGTGCCAGTAGTCGAGGCCCACAAAGATTGAACACTGAAGCTTTCTTT. It specifies CASSRGPQRLNTEAFF.